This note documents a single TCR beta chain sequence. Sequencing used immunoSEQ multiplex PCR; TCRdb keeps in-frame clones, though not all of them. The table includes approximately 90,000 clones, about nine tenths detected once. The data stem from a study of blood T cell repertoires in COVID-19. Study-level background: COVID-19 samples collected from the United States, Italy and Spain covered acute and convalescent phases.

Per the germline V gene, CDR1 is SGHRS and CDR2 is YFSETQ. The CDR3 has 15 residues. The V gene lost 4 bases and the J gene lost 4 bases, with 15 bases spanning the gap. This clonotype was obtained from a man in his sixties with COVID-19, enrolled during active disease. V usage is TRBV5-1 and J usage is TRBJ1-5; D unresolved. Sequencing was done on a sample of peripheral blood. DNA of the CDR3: TGCGCCAGCAGCCTGGGAATCAGGTCTAATCAGCCCCAGCATTTT. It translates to CASSLGIRSNQPQHF.